A selection of T cell receptor beta chains follows, all from one sample in a study of blood T cell repertoires in COVID-19. Only in-frame clones appear in the TCRdb table, and some are missing; sequencing was by immunoSEQ multiplex PCR. The sample lists about 300,000 clones, 86% seen once, with around 1.5% in the top ten. The sequencing sample was made of peripheral blood. Source of these receptors: a woman aged 50 to 65 with acute or convalescent COVID-19. Each CDR3 is given with its conserved first and last residue. Fields, in order: clone size, J gene, V gene, D gene, CDR3 protein, CDR3 DNA. D genes are given only for firm matches. For some rows the clone size is stated as once, few or many, or as a class when expanded; others skip it.

abundance: .
j_gene: TRBJ1-5
v_gene: TRBV23-1
d_gene: .
CDR3aa: CASSQSRTGNQPQHF
CDR3nt: TGCGCCAGCAGTCAATCTAGGACAGGCAATCAGCCCCAGCATTTT

abundance: .
j_gene: TRBJ1-5
v_gene: TRBV3-1/TRBV3-2
d_gene: .
CDR3aa: CASSQGLRGNQPQHF
CDR3nt: TGTGCCAGCAGCCAAGGACTAAGGGGCAATCAGCCCCAGCATTTT

abundance: .
j_gene: TRBJ2-1
v_gene: TRBV19
d_gene: .
CDR3aa: CASSIRRAYNEQFF
CDR3nt: TGTGCCAGTAGTATCCGCAGGGCCTACAATGAGCAGTTCTTC

abundance: once
j_gene: TRBJ2-1
v_gene: TRBV14
d_gene: .
CDR3aa: CASSQVWLSDEQFF
CDR3nt: TGTGCCAGCAGCCAAGTGTGGTTATCGGATGAGCAGTTCTTC

abundance: .
j_gene: TRBJ1-5
v_gene: TRBV7-9
d_gene: .
CDR3aa: CASSPTRVTEGQHF
CDR3nt: TGTGCCAGCAGCCCCACGAGAGTAACGGAGGGACAGCATTTT

abundance: .
j_gene: TRBJ1-3
v_gene: TRBV3-1/TRBV3-2
d_gene: TRBD1
CDR3aa: CASSQVRTGVFSGNTIYF
CDR3nt: TGTGCCAGCAGCCAAGTGAGGACAGGGGTCTTCTCTGGAAACACCATATATTTT

abundance: .
j_gene: TRBJ1-2
v_gene: TRBV19
d_gene: TRBD1
CDR3aa: CAGRKGGADGYTF
CDR3nt: TGTGCCGGTCGAAAAGGGGGCGCGGATGGCTACACCTTC

abundance: once
j_gene: TRBJ2-7
v_gene: TRBV5-1
d_gene: TRBD2
CDR3aa: CASSSIAGGPYEQYF
CDR3nt: TGCGCCAGCAGCAGCATAGCGGGAGGGCCTTACGAGCAGTACTTC

abundance: .
j_gene: TRBJ2-5
v_gene: TRBV6-2/TRBV6-3
d_gene: TRBD2
CDR3aa: CASSRASGMETQYF
CDR3nt: TGTGCCAGCAGTCGGGCTAGCGGGATGGAGACCCAGTACTTC

abundance: .
j_gene: TRBJ1-1
v_gene: TRBV28
d_gene: .
CDR3aa: CASTFSAARNTEAFF
CDR3nt: TGTGCCAGCACTTTCTCGGCGGCGAGGAACACTGAAGCTTTCTTT

abundance: .
j_gene: TRBJ2-5
v_gene: TRBV5-1
d_gene: .
CDR3aa: CASSLRSSGEETQYF
CDR3nt: TGCGCCAGCAGCTTGCGATCATCCGGGGAAGAGACCCAGTACTTC

abundance: .
j_gene: TRBJ1-1
v_gene: TRBV6-5
d_gene: TRBD1
CDR3aa: CASSYLPGQGRTEAFF
CDR3nt: TGTGCCAGCAGTTACTTACCCGGACAGGGTAGGACTGAAGCTTTCTTT

abundance: .
j_gene: TRBJ2-5
v_gene: TRBV5-1
d_gene: .
CDR3aa: CASSLTPEETQYF
CDR3nt: TGCGCCAGCAGCCTTACACCAGAAGAGACCCAGTACTTC

abundance: .
j_gene: TRBJ1-1
v_gene: TRBV10-3
d_gene: .
CDR3aa: CAISESLLFAFF
CDR3nt: TGTGCCATCAGTGAGTCGTTACTTTTTGCTTTCTTT

abundance: .
j_gene: TRBJ1-5
v_gene: TRBV7-9
d_gene: TRBD1
CDR3aa: CASSSQQGHQPQHF
CDR3nt: TGTGCCAGCAGCTCTCAACAGGGGCATCAGCCCCAGCATTTT

abundance: .
j_gene: TRBJ2-1
v_gene: TRBV2
d_gene: TRBD2
CDR3aa: CASMAGLAGAGEQFF
CDR3nt: TGTGCCAGCATGGCGGGACTAGCGGGAGCTGGTGAGCAGTTCTTC

abundance: .
j_gene: TRBJ2-7
v_gene: TRBV19
d_gene: TRBD2
CDR3aa: CASSFGLAGTYEQYF
CDR3nt: TGTGCCAGTAGTTTCGGACTAGCGGGGACCTACGAGCAGTACTTC

abundance: .
j_gene: TRBJ1-4
v_gene: TRBV4-1
d_gene: TRBD1
CDR3aa: CASSQDTSKGQRNEKLFF
CDR3nt: TGCGCCAGCAGCCAAGATACATCAAAGGGACAGAGGAATGAAAAACTGTTTTTT

abundance: once
j_gene: TRBJ1-1
v_gene: TRBV7-2
d_gene: .
CDR3aa: CASSPRLVNTEAFF
CDR3nt: TGTGCCAGCAGCCCGCGACTGGTGAACACTGAAGCTTTCTTT

abundance: .
j_gene: TRBJ2-1
v_gene: TRBV27
d_gene: .
CDR3aa: CASSFRGLPYNEQFF
CDR3nt: TGTGCCAGCAGTTTCAGGGGACTACCTTACAATGAGCAGTTCTTC

abundance: .
j_gene: TRBJ2-3
v_gene: TRBV3-1/TRBV3-2
d_gene: .
CDR3aa: CASAGSATDTQYF
CDR3nt: TGTGCCAGTGCAGGGTCCGCGACAGATACGCAGTATTTT

abundance: .
j_gene: TRBJ2-3
v_gene: TRBV7-3
d_gene: .
CDR3aa: CASSPTGTDTQYF
CDR3nt: TGTGCCAGCAGCCCTACAGGGACAGATACGCAGTATTTT

abundance: .
j_gene: TRBJ1-2
v_gene: TRBV9
d_gene: TRBD1
CDR3aa: CASSEGTGGSYGYTF
CDR3nt: TGTGCCAGCAGCGAGGGGACAGGGGGTAGCTATGGCTACACCTTC

abundance: .
j_gene: TRBJ1-1
v_gene: TRBV4-1
d_gene: .
CDR3aa: CASSQDWAAVRTEAFF
CDR3nt: TGCGCCAGCAGCCAAGATTGGGCAGCGGTTCGCACTGAAGCTTTCTTT

abundance: .
j_gene: TRBJ2-5
v_gene: TRBV18
d_gene: .
CDR3aa: CASSYTGETQYF
CDR3nt: TGTGCCAGCTCATACACAGGCGAGACCCAGTACTTC

abundance: .
j_gene: TRBJ1-1
v_gene: TRBV3-1/TRBV3-2
d_gene: TRBD1
CDR3aa: CASTKDRGEAFF
CDR3nt: TGTGCCAGCACTAAAGACAGGGGTGAAGCTTTCTTT

abundance: .
j_gene: TRBJ1-2
v_gene: TRBV2
d_gene: .
CDR3aa: CASTQGSYGYTF
CDR3nt: TGTGCCAGCACACAGGGAAGCTATGGCTACACCTTC

abundance: .
j_gene: TRBJ2-1
v_gene: TRBV15
d_gene: TRBD2
CDR3aa: CATSRGTSGNFEQFF
CDR3nt: TGTGCCACCAGCAGAGGTACTAGCGGGAACTTTGAGCAGTTCTTC

abundance: .
j_gene: TRBJ1-6
v_gene: TRBV30
d_gene: TRBD1
CDR3aa: CACPGGGTYNSPLHF
CDR3nt: TGTGCCTGCCCAGGGGGAGGAACCTATAATTCACCCCTCCACTTT

abundance: .
j_gene: TRBJ1-5
v_gene: TRBV19
d_gene: .
CDR3aa: CASSHGTGTSNQPQHF
CDR3nt: TGTGCCAGTAGCCACGGTACAGGTACGAGCAATCAGCCCCAGCATTTT

abundance: .
j_gene: TRBJ1-1
v_gene: TRBV5-4
d_gene: TRBD1
CDR3aa: CASSFRQGNTEAFF
CDR3nt: TGTGCCAGCAGCTTTCGACAGGGCAACACTGAAGCTTTCTTT

abundance: once
j_gene: TRBJ2-7
v_gene: TRBV19
d_gene: TRBD2
CDR3aa: CASSTLAGAHYEQYF
CDR3nt: TGTGCCAGTAGTACCTTAGCGGGAGCTCACTACGAGCAGTACTTC

abundance: .
j_gene: TRBJ2-7
v_gene: TRBV2
d_gene: TRBD2
CDR3aa: CASIASGDPSEQYF
CDR3nt: TGTGCCAGCATCGCGAGCGGGGACCCTTCTGAGCAGTACTTC

abundance: once
j_gene: TRBJ2-7
v_gene: TRBV6-2/TRBV6-3
d_gene: .
CDR3aa: CASSLGGYEQYF
CDR3nt: TGTGCCAGCAGTCTCGGGGGATACGAGCAGTACTTC

abundance: .
j_gene: TRBJ2-7
v_gene: TRBV2
d_gene: .
CDR3aa: CASIRAGPEQYF
CDR3nt: TGTGCCAGCATACGGGCAGGGCCCGAGCAGTACTTC

abundance: .
j_gene: TRBJ2-3
v_gene: TRBV28
d_gene: .
CDR3aa: CASSPDSNTQYF
CDR3nt: TGTGCCAGCAGCCCGGACTCGAATACGCAGTATTTT

abundance: .
j_gene: TRBJ2-1
v_gene: TRBV5-6
d_gene: TRBD2
CDR3aa: CASSLVSAGGKNEQFF
CDR3nt: TGTGCCAGCAGCTTGGTCTCCGCGGGGGGTAAGAATGAGCAGTTCTTC

abundance: .
j_gene: TRBJ2-7
v_gene: TRBV2
d_gene: .
CDR3aa: CASRLDRSEQYF
CDR3nt: TGTGCCAGCAGGCTTGACAGGTCCGAGCAGTACTTC

abundance: .
j_gene: TRBJ2-3
v_gene: TRBV29-1
d_gene: .
CDR3aa: CSVEGPGSPSTDTQYF
CDR3nt: TGCAGCGTTGAAGGACCAGGGTCCCCTAGCACAGATACGCAGTATTTT

abundance: .
j_gene: TRBJ1-4
v_gene: TRBV5-1
d_gene: TRBD1
CDR3aa: CASSWGQSTNEKLFF
CDR3nt: TGCGCCAGCAGCTGGGGACAGTCAACTAATGAAAAACTGTTTTTT

abundance: .
j_gene: TRBJ1-1
v_gene: TRBV2
d_gene: .
CDR3aa: CASSERKGGTEAFF
CDR3nt: TGTGCCAGCAGTGAGCGTAAGGGAGGAACTGAAGCTTTCTTT

abundance: .
j_gene: TRBJ2-7
v_gene: TRBV28
d_gene: TRBD1
CDR3aa: CASSPQGVTYEQYF
CDR3nt: TGTGCCAGCAGTCCCCAGGGGGTGACCTACGAGCAGTACTTC

abundance: .
j_gene: TRBJ2-5
v_gene: TRBV2
d_gene: TRBD2
CDR3aa: CACGLAEKETQYF
CDR3nt: TGTGCCTGCGGACTAGCGGAGAAAGAGACCCAGTACTTC

abundance: .
j_gene: TRBJ2-3
v_gene: TRBV15
d_gene: TRBD1
CDR3aa: CATSRPPRQGDTDTQYF
CDR3nt: TGTGCCACCAGCAGGCCCCCTAGACAGGGGGACACAGATACGCAGTATTTT

abundance: .
j_gene: TRBJ2-7
v_gene: TRBV4-2
d_gene: TRBD1
CDR3aa: CASSHGTGAGSSYEQYF
CDR3nt: TGTGCCAGCAGCCACGGGACAGGGGCCGGGAGCTCCTACGAGCAGTACTTC

abundance: .
j_gene: TRBJ1-5
v_gene: TRBV7-2
d_gene: .
CDR3aa: CASSLARGLNQPQHF
CDR3nt: TGTGCCAGCAGCTTAGCGCGGGGACTCAATCAGCCCCAGCATTTT

abundance: .
j_gene: TRBJ1-6
v_gene: TRBV19
d_gene: TRBD1
CDR3aa: CASSDRGRGTNSPLHF
CDR3nt: TGTGCCAGTAGTGACAGGGGTCGGGGGACCAATTCACCCCTCCACTTT

abundance: .
j_gene: TRBJ1-2
v_gene: TRBV7-9
d_gene: .
CDR3aa: CASSQRMGAYGYTF
CDR3nt: TGTGCCAGCAGCCAGAGGATGGGTGCCTATGGCTACACCTTC

abundance: .
j_gene: TRBJ1-5
v_gene: TRBV27
d_gene: TRBD1
CDR3aa: CASSITGQGFQPQHF
CDR3nt: TGTGCCAGCAGTATCACCGGACAGGGCTTTCAGCCCCAGCATTTT

abundance: few
j_gene: TRBJ2-1
v_gene: TRBV7-9
d_gene: TRBD2
CDR3aa: CASSPREGLWGEQFF
CDR3nt: TGTGCCAGCAGCCCGCGGGAGGGGCTCTGGGGAGAGCAGTTCTTC